This TCR beta chain was observed in a study of CD8+ T cells in alopecia areata. V lost 2 bases to trimming and J lost 3 bases, with 17 bases between them. CDR3 length: 16 residues. Germline V gene data show CDR1 as KGHSH and CDR2 as LQKENI. RNA extraction and reverse transcription yielded cDNA as sequencing template. Only in-frame clones appear in the TCRdb table, and some are missing; sequencing was by immunoSEQ multiplex PCR. The sample lists hundreds of thousands of clones, roughly two thirds seen once, with about 1.3% in the top ten. The receptor was derived from a human donor with alopecia areata. The sample here was CD4+ T cells sorted from blood, taken at week 0. J is TRBJ2-7 and V is TRBV18; maybe TRBD1 (5 bases). The chain's CDR3 is CASSPGFRPRGYEQYF. DNA for the CDR3: TGTGCCAGCTCACCAGGGTTCAGGCCAAGGGGCTACGAGCAGTACTTC.